This TCR beta chain was identified during a study of PD-L1 blockade in urothelial cancer. Study-level background: Blood analysis took place 3 weeks (second dose) and 6 weeks after treatment start. A median of about 140,000 T cells was found in the blood samples.

Concerning this clone itself: Antigen specificity is unknown.

Sequenced by immunoSEQ multiplex PCR; TCRdb stores in-frame clones only, minus some. The sample shows around 19,000 clones, approximately 80% of them seen only once. V lost 4 bases and J 5 bases, leaving 6 bases between the germline ends. This CDR3 is built from 12 residues. Germline V lookup: CDR1 LNHDA, CDR2 SQIVND (reference sequence). The time point here: peripheral blood 6 weeks after treatment start. Points from the study as a whole: Having blood TCR clonality under the median before treatment predicted better survival.

V usage is TRBV19 and J usage is TRBJ2-4, with unresolved D. The sample consisted of PBMCs, taken around atezolizumab (anti-PD-L1) treatment. The receptor comes from a man between 50 and 59 years old with urothelial cancer. CDR3 in amino acids: CASSRQENIQYF. The CDR3 nucleotides read TGTGCCAGTAGTAGGCAGGAAAACATTCAGTACTTC. Supplemented by reference TRBV19 and TRBJ2-4, the full variable domain reads DGGITQSPKYLFRKEGQNVTLSCEQNLNHDAMYWYRQDPGQGLRLIYYSQIVNDFQKGDIAEGYSVSREKKESFPLTVTSAQKNPTAFYLCASSRQENIQYFGAGTRLSVL.